This passage covers 22 T cell receptor beta chains from one sample sequenced in a study of blood T cell repertoires in COVID-19. The repertoire was sequenced with immunoSEQ multiplex PCR; TCRdb's copy has only in-frame clones and lacks some. The sample has 310,000 or so clones; roughly 87% are singletons. The material sequenced was peripheral blood. Receptors were obtained from a man younger than 40 with COVID-19, enrolled during active disease.

This chain connects TRBV7-2 to TRBJ2-3, with D unclear. Germline V lookup: CDR1 SGHTA, CDR2 FQGNSA. V lost 4 bases, J lost 2 bases, and 4 bases lay in between. The CDR3 consists of 12 residues. CDR3 amino acids: CASSSSTDTQYF. CDR3 DNA sequence: TGTGCCAGCAGCTCATCCACAGATACGCAGTATTTT.

The gene calls are TRBV19 and TRBJ2-5; 8 positions match TRBD1. J was trimmed by 1 base and V by 2 bases; bases with no gene match: 3. The V gene's germline CDR1 is LNHDA and CDR2 SQIVND (reference sequence). The CDR3 is 15 residues long. CDR3 DNA: TGTGCCAGTAGTATACTCGGGACAGGCCAAGAGACCCAGTACTTC. It is translated as CASSILGTGQETQYF.

The gene calls are TRBV27 and TRBJ2-5; 14 nucleotides match TRBD2. This CDR3 region has 14 residues. V was pared by 6 bases and J by 8 bases, with 5 bases of the junction left unmatched. Germline CDR1 reads MNHEY; CDR2 reads SMNVEV (reference sequence). CDR3 protein: CASSPGLAGETQYF. CDR3 DNA sequence: TGTGCCAGCAGCCCGGGACTAGCGGGAGAAACCCAGTACTTC.

This chain links TRBV28 with TRBJ1-1, with D maybe TRBD1 (5 bases). Per germline, CDR1 MDHEN and CDR2 SYDVKM. V dropped 6 bases and J dropped 0 bases, with 8 bases sitting between them. This CDR3 is built from 13 residues. The DNA of the CDR3 is TGTGCCAGCAGAAAGGGGATGAACACTGAAGCTTTCTTT. As protein: CASRKGMNTEAFF.

V usage is TRBV9 and J usage is TRBJ2-7; 9 bases are a match to TRBD1. Trimming removed 4 bases from V and 4 bases from J; junction bases left unmatched: 6. Germline loops: CDR1 SGDLS, CDR2 YYNGEE. CDR3 size: 14 residues. The CDR3 sequence is CASSPGQGWYEQYF. For the CDR3, the DNA is TGTGCCAGCAGCCCGGGACAGGGTTGGTACGAGCAGTACTTC.

This clone was counted a single time. The gene calls are TRBV18 and TRBJ2-1; 7 nucleotides align to TRBD1. Germline-derived CDR1 and CDR2 are KGHSH and LQKENI. The CDR3 has 16 amino acids. V trimming: 6 bases; J trimming: 4 bases; junction bases outside the gene matches: 12. DNA of the CDR3: TGTGCCAGCTCCCCGGCAGGGGGTCCCCCATACAATGAGCAGTTCTTC. Its translation: CASSPAGGPPYNEQFF.

The V and J genes are TRBV7-2 and TRBJ2-5; TRBD2 is a possible D gene (6 bases). CDR1 and CDR2 from the germline V gene are SGHTA and FQGNSA. The CDR3 length is 14 residues. V lost 3 bases and J 4 bases, leaving 12 bases between the germline ends. The CDR3 DNA is TGTGCCAGCAGCTTTATGTCGGGGGTAGAGACCCAGTACTTC. Translated: CASSFMSGVETQYF.

The chain couples TRBV5-4 to TRBJ2-3, with TRBD2 matching 7 bases. The trim removed 4 bases at V and 5 bases at J, leaving 13 bases unmatched. From germline, CDR1 is SGHNT and CDR2 YYREEE (reference sequence). CDR3 length: 16 residues. The DNA for the CDR3 is TGTGCCAGCAGCCCGGTGGGGGGGTCGGGGAGAGATACGCAGTATTTT. Its translation is CASSPVGGSGRDTQYF.

The chain recombines TRBV30 with TRBJ1-5, with a possible D match to TRBD1 (6 bases). There are 14 residues in the CDR3. The V and J ends lost 0 bases and 9 bases respectively, with 15 bases between them. From germline, CDR1 is GTSNPN and CDR2 SVGIG (reference sequence). Here the CDR3 reads CAWSVLDSRSPQHF. DNA for the CDR3: TGTGCCTGGAGTGTCCTGGACAGCCGATCGCCCCAGCATTTT.

Only a few counts were recorded for this clone. This sequence joins TRBV6-2 or TRBV6-3 and TRBJ2-5, with D possibly TRBD2 on 6 matching bases. In germline, CDR1 is MNHEY, CDR2 SVGEGT. This CDR3 comprises 14 residues. The V gene lost 6 bases and the J gene lost 2 bases, with 13 bases spanning the gap. The CDR3: CASSPIRGQETQYF. As DNA, the CDR3 is TGTGCCAGCAGCCCCATCCGGGGGCAAGAGACCCAGTACTTC.

In DNA form, the CDR3 reads TGTGCCAGCAGCTTAGGAGCGGGGGGCTTATACGAGCAGTACTTC. Encoded protein: CASSLGAGGLYEQYF. The genes are TRBV13 and TRBJ2-7; 9 bases map to TRBD2. CDR1 is PRHDT, CDR2 FYEKMQ, per germline (reference sequence). This CDR3 spans 15 amino acids. J was trimmed by 4 bases and V by 0 bases; bases with no gene match: 4.

V and J are TRBV5-1 and TRBJ2-1; 8 bases align to TRBD1. Per germline, CDR1 SGHRS and CDR2 YFSETQ. J lost 10 bases, V lost 4 bases, and 7 bases had no gene match. This CDR3 spans 13 amino acids. The CDR3 spells CASSPDRGEEQFF. The CDR3 bases are TGCGCCAGCAGCCCAGACAGGGGCGAGGAGCAGTTCTTC. Complete variable domain (other parts from reference TRBV5-1 and TRBJ2-1): KAGVTQTPRYLIKTRGQQVTLSCSPISGHRSVSWYQQTPGQGLQFLFEYFSETQRNKGNFPGRFSGRQFSNSRSEMNVSTLELGDSALYLCASSPDRGEEQFFGPGTRLTVL.

The J gene is TRBJ2-3, the V gene TRBV12-1; the table's D call of TRBD1 was not tested on the DNA. TRBV12-1 is a known pseudogene. The length of the CDR3 is 15 residues. The CDR3 region has the DNA TGTGCCACGATTACCCGGGACAGACGCACAGATACGCAGTATTTT. Its translation is CATITRDRRTDTQYF.

The sample holds a few counts of this clone. The J gene is TRBJ2-1, the V gene TRBV4-3; 8 bases are a match to TRBD1. Germline-derived CDR1 and CDR2 are LGHNA and YSLEER. V was clipped by 4 bases and J by 6 bases; unmatched bases: 5. The CDR3 extends over 14 amino acids. As DNA, the CDR3 is TGCGCCAGCAGCCCAATGGACAGGGTCAATGAGCAGTTCTTC. It codes for CASSPMDRVNEQFF.

The CDR3: CASSPGGRPDQPQHF. CDR3 bases: TGTGCCAGCAGTCCTGGTGGGCGTCCAGATCAGCCCCAGCATTTT. The chain couples TRBV28 to TRBJ1-5; no clear D gene. The CDR3 consists of 15 residues. Germline values: CDR1 MDHEN, CDR2 SYDVKM. V was shortened by 5 bases and J by 5 bases, with 16 bases between the two germline ends.

The V gene is TRBV7-3, the J gene TRBJ2-1; D is unclear. There are 16 residues in the CDR3. The germline V and J ends were trimmed by 2 bases and 0 bases, with 11 bases remaining between them. Looked up from germline, CDR1 is SGHTA and CDR2 is FQGTGA. The chain's CDR3 is CASSLDVAISYNEQFF. CDR3 bases: TGTGCCAGCAGCTTAGACGTAGCAATCTCCTACAATGAGCAGTTCTTC.

In its sample, this clone was seen once. In DNA form, the CDR3 reads TGTGCCAGTAGTTTCTTCGGGACAGGGGAAGAAGAGACCCAGTACTTC. Its protein is CASSFFGTGEEETQYF. This chain links TRBV19 with TRBJ2-5; 10 bases match TRBD1. This CDR3 is 16 amino acids long. V shed 5 bases, J shed 3 bases, and the junction held 9 bases outside the gene matches. Germline V gene lookup returns CDR1 LNHDA and CDR2 SQIVND (reference sequence).

The V and J genes are TRBV3-1 (or the pseudogene TRBV3-2) and TRBJ2-2; the match to TRBD1 covers 8 bases. This CDR3 is 16 amino acids long. CDR1 and CDR2 (germline): LGHDT, YNNKEL (reference sequence). After removal of 4 bases from V and 3 bases from J, the junction contained 7 bases not matched to a gene. In nucleotides, the CDR3 is TGTGCCAGCAGCCGAGGACAGGGTTCCTACACCGGGGAGCTGTTTTTT. It translates to CASSRGQGSYTGELFF.

V gene TRBV21-1 combines with J gene TRBJ1-2; the table gives TRBD1 as D, unverified against the DNA. TRBV21-1 corresponds to a pseudogene. This CDR3 is 15 amino acids long. The CDR3: CASSFHDRANYGYTF. Written as DNA, the CDR3 is TGTGCCAGCAGCTTCCACGACAGGGCCAACTATGGCTACACCTTC.

The chain has TRBV27 and TRBJ1-2; D perhaps matches TRBD1 (6 bases). The CDR3 length is 14 residues. In germline, CDR1 is MNHEY, CDR2 SMNVEV (reference sequence). V lost 5 bases and J lost 6, with 16 bases in between. CDR3 DNA sequence: TGTGCCAGCAGTACCCGACAGGCGATCAATGGCTACACCTTC. Translation gives CASSTRQAINGYTF.

This clone was seen only a few times. J is TRBJ2-3 and V is TRBV19; D is possibly TRBD2 (5 bases). The germline V and J ends were trimmed by 3 bases and 0 bases, with 10 bases remaining between them. The germline V gene has CDR1 LNHDA and CDR2 SQIVND (reference sequence). The CDR3 sequence is 15 residues long. CDR3 sequence (DNA): TGTGCCAGTAGTATGGGTCGGACTAGCACAGATACGCAGTATTTT. It encodes CASSMGRTSTDTQYF.

V usage is TRBV4-1 and J usage is TRBJ1-5, with D possibly being TRBD1 (6 bases). This CDR3 comprises 14 residues. Trimming cost V 1 base and J 6 bases, with 10 bases left between them. CDR1 and CDR2 (germline): MGHRA, YSYEKL. CDR3: CASSQVGAGQPQHF. DNA for the CDR3: TGCGCCAGCAGCCAAGTGGGGGCTGGTCAGCCCCAGCATTTT.